This T cell receptor beta chain emerged from a study of blood T cell repertoires in COVID-19. For the study at large: The United States, Italy and Spain supplied acute and convalescent COVID-19 samples. Sample material is recorded as cDNA or gDNA derived from T cells, B-cell-depleted T cells, or PBMCs.

A Seattle source enrolled patients during active infection and followed them longitudinally. As originally analysed: It was from reference gene primer amplification that nucleated cell counts were estimated. Using immunoSEQ multiplex PCR, the repertoire was profiled, and TCRdb retains in-frame clones only, with some absent. V, J and clone size are taken as reported in that table, and D and trimming were inferred from the DNA itself. The profile shows approximately 330,000 clones, roughly 87% of them singletons. The ends lost 7 bases at V and 2 bases at J; junction bases unmatched: 8. The CDR3 has 15 residues. Germline V gene sequence: CDR1 SNHLY, CDR2 FYNNEI. This clone appeared a few times.

The sequencing input was peripheral blood. The TCR originated in a young man with COVID-19, enrolled during active disease. J is TRBJ1-5 and V is TRBV2, with 7 bases lining up with TRBD1. The CDR3 DNA reads TGTGCCAGCAAAACAGGGGCGAGGGGCAATCAGCCCCAGCATTTT. Encoded protein: CASKTGARGNQPQHF.